The present T cell receptor beta chain was sequenced within a study of tumor-infiltrating lymphocytes in primary liver carcinoma. Study background: Patients had primary liver carcinoma treated by surgical resection. Sample counts of productive TCRbeta reads spanned roughly 3.65 to 8 million; these counts were similar across tissue types.

This clonotype was detected ten times or more. TCR beta cDNA was reverse-transcribed from approximately 0.45 ug of total RNA. The reaction used a constant-region primer and ProtoScript II reverse transcriptase. ARM-PCR, slightly modified, supplied the TCR beta libraries through three nested multiplex PCR rounds. With TRBV1-TRBV30 forward primers and a C-beta reverse primer, the first two PCR rounds were run for approximately 10 cycles each. TCRdb called the multiplex PCR reads again in MiXCR, with one record for every CDR3 protein. This sample has 250,000 to 350,000 distinct CDR3 sequences, with roughly three fifths found just once. CDR3 length: 13 residues. Trimming cost V 7 bases and J 6 bases; bases outside gene matches: 7. Germline DNA was extracted alongside blood RNA, which was obtained from unsorted whole blood.

The specimen sequenced was peripheral blood. The chain employs TRBV12-3 or TRBV12-4 and TRBJ1-2, with TRBD1 matching 8 bases. The TCR sequence derives from a woman aged 30 to 39 with primary liver carcinoma and hepatitis B virus infection. The CDR3 coding sequence is TGTGCCAGCATCCTACAGGGGGACCATGGCTACACCTTC. This encodes CASILQGDHGYTF.